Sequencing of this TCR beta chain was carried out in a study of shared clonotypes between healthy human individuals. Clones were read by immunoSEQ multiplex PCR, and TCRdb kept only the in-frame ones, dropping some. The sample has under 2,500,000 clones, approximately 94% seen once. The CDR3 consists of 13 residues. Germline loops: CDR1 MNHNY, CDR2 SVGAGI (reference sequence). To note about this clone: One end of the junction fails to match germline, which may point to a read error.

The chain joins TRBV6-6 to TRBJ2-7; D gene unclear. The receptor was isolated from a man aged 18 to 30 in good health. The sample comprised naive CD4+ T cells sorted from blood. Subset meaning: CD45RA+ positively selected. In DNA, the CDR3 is TGTGCCAGCAGTTACGGGTCGAGCCTTGACTGTGCCTTC. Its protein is CASSYGSSLDCAF.